Sequencing of this T cell receptor beta chain was carried out in a study of blood T cell repertoires in COVID-19. The wider study: Samples of COVID-19 (acute and convalescent) were obtained from the United States, Italy and Spain. PBMCs, B-cell-depleted T cells, or T cells provided the cDNA or gDNA that made up the material.

In the original analysis: Amplification with reference gene primers provided the estimates of nucleated cell counts. Clones were read by immunoSEQ multiplex PCR, and TCRdb kept only the in-frame ones, dropping some. The V and J calls and clone size are taken from that table; D and trimming were inferred from the DNA. The sample consists of around 210,000 clones, over 75% of them appearing once. Germline CDR1 MDHEN, CDR2 SYDVKM. The trim removed 5 bases at V and 5 bases at J, leaving 10 bases unmatched. The CDR3 contains 16 residues. The sequence came from a man over 45 with COVID-19, enrolled during active disease. The V call is TRBV28, the J call TRBJ1-5; 9 bases agree with TRBD1. Sequencing input: peripheral blood. Here the CDR3 DNA reads TGTGCCAGCAGTCCTCAGACGGGACAGGGAGATCAGCCCCAGCATTTT. Its translation: CASSPQTGQGDQPQHF.